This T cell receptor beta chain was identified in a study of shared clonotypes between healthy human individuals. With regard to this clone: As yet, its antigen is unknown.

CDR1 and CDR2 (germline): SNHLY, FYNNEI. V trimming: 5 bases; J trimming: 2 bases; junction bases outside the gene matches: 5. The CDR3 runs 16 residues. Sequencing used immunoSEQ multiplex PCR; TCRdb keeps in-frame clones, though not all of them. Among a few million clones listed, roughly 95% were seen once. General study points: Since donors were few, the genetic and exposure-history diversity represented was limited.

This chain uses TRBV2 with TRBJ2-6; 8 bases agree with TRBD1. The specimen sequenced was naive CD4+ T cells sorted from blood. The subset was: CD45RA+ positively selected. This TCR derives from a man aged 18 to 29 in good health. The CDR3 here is CASSKDRDPGANVLTF. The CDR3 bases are TGTGCCAGCAGTAAGGACAGGGATCCTGGGGCCAACGTCCTGACTTTC.